This record concerns one T cell receptor beta chain sequence. Its specificity is unknown. The V gene's germline CDR1 is SGHRS and CDR2 YFSETQ. CDR3 size: 14 residues. The V and J ends lost 3 bases and 2 bases, in that order; junction bases with no gene match: 4. The data belong to a study of identical twins. Overall study findings and caveats: Excess sharing between twins was weaker in beta out-of-frame sequences. The study drew conclusions from cross-sectional statistical analysis, not from following the same donors. Invariant MAIT and iNKT cells could partly confound zero-insertion analyses.

TCRdb reprocessed the 5' RACE reads via MiXCR and lists one record per CDR3 protein. Here the sample spans 1.5 million to 2 million distinct CDR3 sequences, less than 40% being singletons. The clonotype originates from a newborn girl in good health. Sample: cord blood. This chain connects TRBV5-1 to TRBJ1-1; 7 bases map to TRBD1. The CDR3 bases are TGCGCCAGCAGCTCGACAGGGATTAACACTGAAGCTTTCTTT. Protein product: CASSSTGINTEAFF.